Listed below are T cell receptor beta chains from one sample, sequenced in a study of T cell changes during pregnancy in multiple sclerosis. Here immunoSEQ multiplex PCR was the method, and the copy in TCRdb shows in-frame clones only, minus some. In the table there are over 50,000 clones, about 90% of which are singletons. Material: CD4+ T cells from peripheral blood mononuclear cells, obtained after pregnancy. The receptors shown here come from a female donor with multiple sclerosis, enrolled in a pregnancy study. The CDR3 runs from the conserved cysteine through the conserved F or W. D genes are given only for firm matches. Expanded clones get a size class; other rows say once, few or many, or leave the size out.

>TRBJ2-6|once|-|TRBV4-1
TGCGCCAGCAGCCTCCGGGTCCATGTCTCTGGGGCCAACGTCCTGACTTTC
CASSLRVHVSGANVLTF
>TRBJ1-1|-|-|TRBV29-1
TGCAGCGGTCTCGGGGGGAACACTGAAGCTTTCTTT
CSGLGGNTEAFF
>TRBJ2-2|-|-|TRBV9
TGTGCCAGCAGCGTAGGTCTGGAGAGGGCGGGCACCGGGGAGCTGTTTTTT
CASSVGLERAGTGELFF
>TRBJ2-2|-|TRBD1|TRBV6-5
TGTGCCAGCAAAGGGACAGGGAGAACCGGGGAGCTGTTTTTT
CASKGTGRTGELFF
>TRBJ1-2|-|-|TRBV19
TGTGCCAGTAGTATAGGACAGAGAACTAACTATGGCTACACCTTC
CASSIGQRTNYGYTF
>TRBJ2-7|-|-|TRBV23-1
TGCGCCAGCAGTCCCGGTGGTACCAGGGGGGTGAACTACGAGCAGTACTTC
CASSPGGTRGVNYEQYF
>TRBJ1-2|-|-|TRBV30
TGTGCCTGGAGCCTTGGACTCTTAAAGAGCTACACCTTC
CAWSLGLLKSYTF
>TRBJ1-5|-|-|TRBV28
TGTGCCAGCAGTCCCCCAGGGTATAGCAATCAGCCCCAGCATTTT
CASSPPGYSNQPQHF
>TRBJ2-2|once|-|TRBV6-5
TGTGCCAGCAGTCCCAGGGGGGTGAGGACCGGGGAGCTGTTTTTT
CASSPRGVRTGELFF
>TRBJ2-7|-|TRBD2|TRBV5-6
TGTGCCAGCAGCGGACCGGGACTAGTGGGCGAGCAGTACTTC
CASSGPGLVGEQYF
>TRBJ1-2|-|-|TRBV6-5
TGTGCCAGCAGTTCCCAGACTGGGAACTATGGCTACACCTTC
CASSSQTGNYGYTF
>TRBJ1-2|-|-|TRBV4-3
TGCGCCAGCAGCCGAACAGCAAGCTATGGCTACACCTTC
CASSRTASYGYTF
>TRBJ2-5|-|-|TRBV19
TGTGCCAGTAAGGCCGGGTACCAAGAGACCCAGTACTTC
CASKAGYQETQYF
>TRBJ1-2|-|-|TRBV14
TGTGCCAGCAGCCAAGTCTATCGAGACGGAGGGCACTATGGCTACACCTTC
CASSQVYRDGGHYGYTF
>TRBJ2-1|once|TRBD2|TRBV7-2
TGTGCCAGCAGCCCCCTCCTAGCGGGAGCGGGCAATGAGCAGTTCTTC
CASSPLLAGAGNEQFF
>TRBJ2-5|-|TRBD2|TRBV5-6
TGTGCCAGCAGCCTGGGACTAGCGAGGGAGACCCAGTACTTC
CASSLGLARETQYF